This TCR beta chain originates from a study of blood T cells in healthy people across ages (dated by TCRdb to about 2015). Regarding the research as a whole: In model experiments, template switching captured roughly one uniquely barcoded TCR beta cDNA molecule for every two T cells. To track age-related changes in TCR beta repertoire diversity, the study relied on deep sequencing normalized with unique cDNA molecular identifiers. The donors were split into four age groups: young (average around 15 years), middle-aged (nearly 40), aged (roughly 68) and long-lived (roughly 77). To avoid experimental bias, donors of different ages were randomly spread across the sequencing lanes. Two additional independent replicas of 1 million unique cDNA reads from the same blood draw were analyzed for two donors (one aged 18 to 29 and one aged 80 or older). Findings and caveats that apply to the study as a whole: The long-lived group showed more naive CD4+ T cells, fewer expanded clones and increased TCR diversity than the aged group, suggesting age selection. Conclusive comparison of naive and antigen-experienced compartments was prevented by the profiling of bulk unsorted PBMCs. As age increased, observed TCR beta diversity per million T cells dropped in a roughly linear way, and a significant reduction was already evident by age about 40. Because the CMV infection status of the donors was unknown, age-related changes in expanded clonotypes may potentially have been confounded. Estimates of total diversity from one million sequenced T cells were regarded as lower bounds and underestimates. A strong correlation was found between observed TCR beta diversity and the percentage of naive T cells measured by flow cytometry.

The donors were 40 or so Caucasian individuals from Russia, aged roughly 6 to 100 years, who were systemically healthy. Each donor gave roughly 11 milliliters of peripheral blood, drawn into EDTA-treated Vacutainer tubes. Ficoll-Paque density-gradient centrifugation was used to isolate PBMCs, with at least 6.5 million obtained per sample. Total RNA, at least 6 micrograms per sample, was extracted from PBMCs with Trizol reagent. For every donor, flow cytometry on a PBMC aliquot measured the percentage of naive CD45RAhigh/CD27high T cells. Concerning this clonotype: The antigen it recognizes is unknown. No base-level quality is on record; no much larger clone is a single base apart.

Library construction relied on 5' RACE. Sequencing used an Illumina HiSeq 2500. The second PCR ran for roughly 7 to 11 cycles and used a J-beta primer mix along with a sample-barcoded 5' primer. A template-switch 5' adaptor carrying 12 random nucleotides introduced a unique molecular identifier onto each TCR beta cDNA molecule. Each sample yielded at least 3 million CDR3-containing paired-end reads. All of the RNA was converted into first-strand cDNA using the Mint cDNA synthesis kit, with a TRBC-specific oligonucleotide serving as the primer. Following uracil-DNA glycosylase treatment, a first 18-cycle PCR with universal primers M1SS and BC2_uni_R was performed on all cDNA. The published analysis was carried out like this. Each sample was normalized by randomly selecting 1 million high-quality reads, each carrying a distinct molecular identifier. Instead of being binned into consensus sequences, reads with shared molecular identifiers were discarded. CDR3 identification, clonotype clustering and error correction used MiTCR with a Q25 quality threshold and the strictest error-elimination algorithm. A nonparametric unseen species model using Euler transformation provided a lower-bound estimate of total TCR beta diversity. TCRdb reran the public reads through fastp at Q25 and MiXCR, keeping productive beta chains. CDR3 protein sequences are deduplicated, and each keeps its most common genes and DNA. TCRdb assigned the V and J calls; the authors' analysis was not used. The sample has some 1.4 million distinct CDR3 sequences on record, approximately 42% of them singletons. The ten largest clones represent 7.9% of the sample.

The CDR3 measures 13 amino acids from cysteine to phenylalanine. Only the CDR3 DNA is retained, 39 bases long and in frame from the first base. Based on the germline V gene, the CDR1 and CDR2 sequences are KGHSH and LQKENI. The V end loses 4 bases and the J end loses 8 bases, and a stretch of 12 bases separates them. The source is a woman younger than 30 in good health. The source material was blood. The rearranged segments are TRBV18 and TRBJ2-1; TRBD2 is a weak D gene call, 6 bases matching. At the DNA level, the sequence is TGTGCCAGCTCACAACAGGAGGGACATGAGCAGTTCTTC. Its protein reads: CASSQQEGHEQFF. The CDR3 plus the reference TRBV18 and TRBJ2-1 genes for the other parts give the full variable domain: NAGVMQNPRHLVRRRGQEARLRCSPMKGHSHVYWYRQLPEEGLKFMVYLQKENIIDESGMPKERFSAEFPKEGPSILRIQQVVRGDSAAYFCASSQQEGHEQFFGPGTRLTVL.